The 2 T cell receptor beta chains reported below all come from one sample, sequenced in a study of CD8+ T cells in alopecia areata. Extracted RNA was reverse transcribed into cDNA, the sequencing template. Clones were read by immunoSEQ multiplex PCR, and TCRdb kept only the in-frame ones, dropping some. The sample has over 120,000 clones; around 50% are singletons. Sequenced here: CD4+ T cells sorted from blood, sampled at week 0. These receptor sequences come from a human donor with alopecia areata.

Regarding this clone: This may stem from a read error, because a much larger clone lies one nucleotide away. The chain uses TRBV25-1 and TRBJ1-2, with D uncertain. V shed 7 bases and J shed 2 bases, with 5 bases lying between them. This CDR3 is 11 amino acids long. Germline CDR1 and CDR2: MGHDK and SYGVNS. The CDR3 DNA follows: TGTGCCAGCAAACAGAACTATGGCTACACCTTC. Its translation: CASKQNYGYTF.

The rearrangement uses TRBV23-1 and TRBJ2-7, with 7 bases aligning to TRBD1. TRBV23-1 is filed as an ORF, its function uncertain. V shed 6 bases and J 7 bases; nucleotides not matched to a gene: 12. The length of the CDR3 is 14 residues. CDR3: CASRSLQGLSEQYF. The DNA of the CDR3 is TGCGCCAGCAGATCTTTACAGGGGTTGAGTGAGCAGTACTTC.